These T cell receptor beta chains were read from a single sample in a study of T-cell reconstitution after alpha-beta-depleted transplantation in children. TCRdb re-called the PCR reads with MiXCR, one entry per CDR3 protein. The data contain around 480,000 distinct CDR3 sequences, about 31% of them seen just once; the ten biggest clones take up more than 2%. The source was PBMCs from the stem cell graft donor, collected from the stem cell graft. The receptors were sampled from a human donor who donated a stem cell graft to a child with aplastic anemia. CDR3s include the opening cysteine and the closing phenylalanine or tryptophan. D genes are given only for firm matches. Only part of the rows carry a size: once, few, many, or a class if the clone is expanded.

j_call clone_size v_call d_call cdr3_aa cdr3_nt
TRBJ2-7 - TRBV7-8 - CASSLDLPNFSYEQYF TGTGCCAGCAGCTTAGACCTCCCTAACTTCTCCTACGAGCAGTACTTC
TRBJ2-7 - TRBV29-1 - CSVTPTNSYEQYF TGCAGCGTGACCCCGACAAACTCCTACGAGCAGTACTTC
TRBJ2-3 few TRBV6-1 TRBD1 CASSGGTGGGTDTQYF TGTGCCAGCAGTGGTGGGACAGGGGGGGGGACAGATACGCAGTATTTT
TRBJ2-5 many TRBV12-3/TRBV12-4 TRBD1 CASSPGTGGFQETQYF TGTGCCAGCAGCCCCGGGACAGGAGGATTCCAAGAGACCCAGTACTTC
TRBJ2-7 - TRBV7-3 TRBD2 CASSPNGLAGNEQYF TGTGCCAGCAGCCCAAATGGACTAGCGGGTAACGAGCAGTACTTC
TRBJ2-3 - TRBV19 - CASSSRGGGSAADTQYF TGTGCCAGTAGTAGCAGGGGTGGCGGGAGTGCGGCAGATACGCAGTATTTT
TRBJ1-5 - TRBV7-9 TRBD1 CASSEGTDSNQPQHF TGTGCCAGCAGCGAGGGGACAGATAGCAATCAGCCCCAGCATTTT
TRBJ2-3 few TRBV7-6 - CASSLLHASATYTDTQYF TGTGCCAGCAGCTTATTACATGCTAGCGCGACTTATACAGATACGCAGTATTTT
TRBJ2-3 - TRBV20-1 TRBD2 CSAFLLAEYPDTQYF TGCAGTGCCTTCCTACTAGCGGAGTACCCAGATACGCAGTATTTT
TRBJ2-7 few TRBV6-1 TRBD1 CASSEQGAGEQYF TGTGCCAGCAGCGAGCAGGGGGCAGGGGAGCAGTACTTC
TRBJ2-1 few TRBV5-4 TRBD2 CASSLAESSGRAVYNEQFF TGTGCCAGCAGCTTGGCTGAGTCTAGCGGGAGGGCGGTCTACAATGAGCAGTTCTTC
TRBJ2-2 - TRBV19 - CASSIPAGELFF TGTGCCAGTAGTATACCCGCCGGGGAGCTGTTTTTT
TRBJ2-7 - TRBV10-3 - CAISVEGYEQYF TGTGCCATCAGTGTAGAGGGTTACGAGCAGTACTTC
TRBJ1-5 few TRBV11-2 TRBD1 CASSLVRGQGVFSNQPQHF TGTGCCAGCAGCTTAGTCAGGGGACAGGGGGTTTTTAGCAATCAGCCCCAGCATTTT
TRBJ1-5 - TRBV6-5 - CASSSGGPKGAQHF TGTGCCAGCAGTTCGGGAGGGCCTAAAGGGGCCCAGCATTTT
TRBJ1-2 - TRBV7-2 - CASSLAPGGIEGYTF TGTGCCAGCAGCTTAGCCCCAGGAGGGATTGAGGGCTACACCTTC
TRBJ2-1 - TRBV6-5 - CASSYAPSDNEQFF TGTGCCAGCAGTTACGCTCCCTCGGATAATGAGCAGTTCTTC
TRBJ2-5 few TRBV29-1 TRBD1 CSETGGGETQYF TGCAGCGAAACAGGGGGCGGAGAGACCCAGTACTTC
TRBJ1-6 - TRBV27 - CASSPTTRPYNSPLHF TGTGCCAGCAGTCCTACGACTCGACCGTATAATTCACCCCTCCACTTT
TRBJ1-1 - TRBV20-1 - CSAIFAGAPEAFF TGCAGTGCCATTTTCGCGGGAGCCCCTGAAGCTTTCTTT
TRBJ1-1 few TRBV20-1 TRBD1 CSASRTGTEAFF TGCAGTGCTAGTAGGACAGGCACTGAAGCTTTCTTT
TRBJ2-4 - TRBV29-1 - CSVEERENIQYF TGCAGCGTTGAAGAGCGGGAAAACATTCAGTACTTC
TRBJ2-5 few TRBV7-9 - CASSETGALEETQYF TGTGCCAGCAGCGAAACCGGGGCCCTAGAAGAGACCCAGTACTTC
TRBJ1-6 few TRBV7-8 - CASSLLSGPSSPLHF TGTGCCAGCAGCTTATTGTCAGGGCCGTCCTCCCCCCTCCACTTT
TRBJ2-5 - TRBV12-3/TRBV12-4 - CASRRDRFTAETQYF TGTGCCAGCAGGCGTGACAGATTTACGGCCGAGACCCAGTACTTC
TRBJ2-2 - TRBV9 - CASSGEGGVGELFF TGTGCCAGCAGCGGCGAAGGGGGAGTCGGGGAGCTGTTTTTT
TRBJ1-1 - TRBV20-1 TRBD1 CSAITGTGAVGVTEAFF TGCAGTGCAATTACCGGGACAGGGGCTGTCGGTGTCACTGAAGCTTTCTTT